Below, 15 T cell receptor beta chains from the same sample are listed, as sequenced in a study of T-cell memory formation after mild COVID-19. Using its own MiXCR run on the 5' RACE reads, TCRdb lists one record per CDR3 protein. The repertoire has some 350,000 distinct CDR3 sequences, 10% to 15% of them found once; the top ten carry 20% to 25%. The sample taken for sequencing was PBMCs or a T cell subset sorted from them (not recorded which). These receptors were collected from a man younger than 35 who had mild COVID-19 (a few samples of this study predate the infection). Cell type and time point are not known.

In this sample, this clonotype turned up once. V usage is TRBV7-6 and J usage is TRBJ2-1; 10 bases are a match to TRBD2. The germline V gene has CDR1 SGHVS and CDR2 FNYEAQ. There are 14 residues in the CDR3. The V and J ends lost 5 bases and 12 bases, in that order; junction bases with no gene match: 10. CDR3 bases: TGTGCCAGCAGCCCACCGACTAGCGGGTTTGCGCAGTTCTTC. It is translated as CASSPPTSGFAQFF.

This clonotype was counted only a few times. Written as DNA, the CDR3 is TGTGCCAGCAGCTTCCGGGACAGGGTCGAACGAGATACGCAGTATTTT. Translating it yields CASSFRDRVERDTQYF. V and J are TRBV11-2 and TRBJ2-3; 9 nucleotides agree with TRBD1. The V and J ends lost 3 bases and 5 bases, in that order; junction bases with no gene match: 9. This CDR3 region has 16 residues. Germline-derived CDR1 and CDR2 are SGHAT and FQNNGV.

This clonotype turned up a few times. The V and J genes are TRBV7-2 and TRBJ1-5; no reliable D call. The CDR3 totals 15 residues. V lost 3 bases, J lost 6 bases, and 15 bases lay in between. Germline lookup yields CDR1 SGHTA and CDR2 FQGNSA. The CDR3 protein is CASSFGSRTPQPQHF. CDR3 DNA: TGTGCCAGCAGCTTCGGATCCCGGACTCCTCAGCCCCAGCATTTT.

This chain links TRBV29-1 with TRBJ1-1; D unresolved. The V and J ends lost 3 bases and 0 bases respectively, with 8 bases between them. The CDR3 totals 13 residues. Germline V gives CDR1 SQVTM, CDR2 ANQGSEA. The DNA for the CDR3 is TGCAGCGTTGATACGAACATGAACACTGAAGCTTTCTTT. It encodes CSVDTNMNTEAFF.

The V call is TRBV6-5, the J call TRBJ2-7; 9 positions match TRBD1. Germline CDR1 and CDR2: MNHEY and SVGAGI. The trim removed 1 base at V and 3 bases at J, leaving 1 base unmatched. The CDR3 extends over 14 amino acids. The CDR3 nucleotides are TGTGCCAGCAGTTACTTGGGACAGGGCTACGAGCAGTACTTC. Residues: CASSYLGQGYEQYF.

The rearrangement links TRBV20-1 to TRBJ2-3, with 11 bases aligning to TRBD2. With V trimmed by 5 bases and J by 7 bases, 8 bases remained unmatched. The CDR3 totals 14 residues. Germline CDR1 is DFQATT and CDR2 is SNEGSKA (reference sequence). The CDR3 DNA follows: TGCAGTGCTCCCGTAGCGGGGGGGCCGAATACGCAGTATTTT. Protein product: CSAPVAGGPNTQYF.

This clonotype was counted a few times. This chain uses TRBV5-1 with TRBJ1-5; 7 nucleotides line up with TRBD1. Germline V gene sequence: CDR1 SGHRS, CDR2 YFSETQ. The CDR3 loop spans 15 amino acids. Trimming removed 4 bases from V and 7 bases from J; junction bases left unmatched: 11. The CDR3 sequence is CASSQAGGTEQPQHF. The CDR3 region has the DNA TGCGCCAGCAGCCAAGCAGGGGGGACGGAACAGCCCCAGCATTTT.

In its sample, this clonotype was seen a few times. V usage is TRBV7-9 and J usage is TRBJ2-2; 11 nucleotides line up with TRBD2. J lost 5 bases, V lost 1 base, and 6 bases had no gene match. The germline V gene encodes CDR1 SEHNR and CDR2 FQNEAQ (reference sequence). The CDR3 has 17 amino acids. This CDR3 is CASSLGLLAGETGELFF. The CDR3, as DNA: TGTGCCAGCAGCTTAGGATTACTAGCGGGGGAGACCGGGGAGCTGTTTTTT.

The chain joins TRBV27 to TRBJ2-7; tentatively, D is TRBD2 (6 bases). CDR1 and CDR2 (germline): MNHEY, SMNVEV (reference sequence). The length of the CDR3 is 16 residues. V was trimmed by 5 bases and J by 6 bases, leaving 23 bases between them. The CDR3 DNA reads TGTGCCAGCAGTCCTACCCCCGGGACTGACACTATCGAGCAGTACGTC. This sequence encodes CASSPTPGTDTIEQYV.

The chain has TRBV20-1 and TRBJ1-6; 10 bases are shared with TRBD1. The CDR3 contains 13 residues. Looked up from germline, CDR1 is DFQATT and CDR2 is SNEGSKA (reference sequence). The V and J ends lost 4 bases and 9 bases, in that order; junction bases with no gene match: 3. The CDR3 protein is CSATGTGASPLHF. CDR3 in DNA: TGCAGTGCTACCGGGACAGGGGCTTCACCCCTCCACTTT.

The rearrangement uses TRBV5-1 and TRBJ2-5; D is undetermined. V dropped 4 bases and J dropped 0 bases, with 10 bases sitting between them. Germline-derived CDR1 and CDR2 are SGHRS and YFSETQ. The CDR3 loop spans 14 amino acids. This CDR3 is CASSPGRNQETQYF. As DNA, the CDR3 is TGCGCCAGCAGCCCAGGACGGAACCAAGAGACCCAGTACTTC.

This clonotype was counted many times. The V call is TRBV5-1, the J call TRBJ2-2; D remains ambiguous. Germline loops: CDR1 SGHRS, CDR2 YFSETQ. V lost 4 bases, J lost 0 bases, and 7 bases lay in between. The CDR3 covers 14 residues. Here the CDR3 DNA reads TGCGCCAGCAGCCCGGACCCGAACACCGGGGAGCTGTTTTTT. Translated, it gives CASSPDPNTGELFF.

The genes are TRBV3-1 and TRBJ1-6; D not resolved. CDR1 and CDR2 from the germline V gene are LGHDT and YNNKEL (reference sequence). V was cut by 0 bases and J by 6 bases, with 15 bases left in between. The CDR3 contains 17 residues. The CDR3 coding sequence is TGTGCCAGCAGCCAAGAATTGGGCTTTTGGTCTAATTCACCCCTCCACTTT. Its protein is CASSQELGFWSNSPLHF.

At least ten counts were recorded for this clonotype. The chain has TRBV3-1 and TRBJ1-6, with a weak D call TRBD1 (6 bases). Germline values: CDR1 LGHDT, CDR2 YNNKEL (reference sequence). This CDR3 is built from 13 residues. The germline V and J ends were trimmed by 4 bases and 13 bases, with 14 bases remaining between them. The CDR3 sequence: CASSPGQGTPLHF. The DNA of the CDR3 is TGTGCCAGCAGCCCGGGACAAGGAACGCCCCTCCACTTT. The variable domain in full, with the rest retrieved from reference TRBV3-1 and TRBJ1-6, is DTAVSQTPKYLVTQMGNDKSIKCEQNLGHDTMYWYKQDSKKFLKIMFSYNNKELIINETVPNRFSPKSPDKAHLNLHINSLELGDSAVYFCASSPGQGTPLHFGNGTRLTVT.

The chain combines TRBV6-5 with TRBJ2-7; TRBD2 matches at 7 bases. V shed 8 bases and J 2 bases; nucleotides not matched to a gene: 6. This CDR3 is built from 13 residues. The germline CDR1 and CDR2 sequences are MNHEY and SVGAGI. The CDR3 DNA reads TGTGCCAGCCAGCTCGGGAGGCCCTACGAGCAGTACTTC. Protein sequence: CASQLGRPYEQYF.